This is a list of T cell receptor beta chains from one sample in a study of cytomegalovirus exposure and HLA in healthy donors. Clones were read by immunoSEQ multiplex PCR, and TCRdb kept only the in-frame ones, dropping some. Among 110,000 or so clones, around 85% were seen once, and the ten largest hold 4.4%. Sequencing was performed on PBMCs. The receptors shown here come from a man younger than 30 in good health and CMV-seropositive. Each CDR3 is given with its conserved first and last residue. Fields, in order: J gene, clone size, V gene, D gene, CDR3 DNA, CDR3 protein. A D gene is named only where the DNA matches it firmly. Clone size appears in some rows only: once, few, many, or a class for an expanded clone.

>TRBJ2-7|NA|TRBV18|NA
TGTGCCAGCTCACCTGTGGTCTTGGAGAAGGCTGCCTACGAGCAGTACTTC
CASSPVVLEKAAYEQYF
>TRBJ2-7|NA|TRBV19|TRBD1
TGTGCCAGTAGTACGGGACAGGGGGAGTCCTACGAGCAGTACTTC
CASSTGQGESYEQYF
>TRBJ2-7|once|TRBV11-1|NA
TGTGCCAGCAGCTTAGCAGGGGCCGAGCAGTACTTC
CASSLAGAEQYF
>TRBJ1-5|once|TRBV19|NA
TGTGCCAGTAGTCTAGGGAGGCCCCAGCATTTT
CASSLGRPQHF
>TRBJ1-6|NA|TRBV27|NA
TGTGCCAGCAGTTCGAACCAGGGTTCACCCCTCCACTTT
CASSSNQGSPLHF
>TRBJ1-1|NA|TRBV4-1|NA
TGCGCCAGCAGCCAAGGGCAGATGAACACTGAAGCTTTCTTT
CASSQGQMNTEAFF
>TRBJ2-3|NA|TRBV6-1|NA
TGTGCCAGCAGACCCGTGCGGGCAGATACGCAGTATTTT
CASRPVRADTQYF
>TRBJ2-7|NA|TRBV7-9|NA
TGTGCCAGCAGCTGGGCCGAAGGTGGCACCTACGAGCAGTACTTC
CASSWAEGGTYEQYF
>TRBJ1-5|NA|TRBV4-1|NA
TGCGCCAGCAGCCAAGGTGGAACTGGACCAGGGGCCCAGCATTTT
CASSQGGTGPGAQHF
>TRBJ2-7|once|TRBV7-8|NA
TGTGCCAGCAGCCGAGCCTACGAGCAGTACTTC
CASSRAYEQYF
>TRBJ1-2|NA|TRBV10-3|TRBD1
TGTGCCATCAGTGAGTCCGGATTGGGACAGGTCCTCGGCTACACCTTC
CAISESGLGQVLGYTF
>TRBJ1-5|NA|TRBV6-1|NA
TGTGCCAGCAACCGGGAGCCCTCTCAGCCCCAGCATTTT
CASNREPSQPQHF
>TRBJ2-5|NA|TRBV11-1|NA
TGTGCCAGCAGCTTTAGACAGTACCAAGAGACCCAGTACTTC
CASSFRQYQETQYF
>TRBJ2-1|NA|TRBV28|NA
TGTGCCAGCAGTTTGCCAGGATTTTCCTACAATGAGCAGTTCTTC
CASSLPGFSYNEQFF
>TRBJ2-1|NA|TRBV2|NA
TGTGCCAGCAGTGTTCTCGGTTACAATGAGCAGTTCTTC
CASSVLGYNEQFF
>TRBJ2-1|NA|TRBV5-1|TRBD1
TGCGCCAGCAGCTTGGCAACAGGGGGGAACAATGAGCAGTTCTTC
CASSLATGGNNEQFF
>TRBJ1-5|NA|TRBV4-2|TRBD1
TGTGCCAGCAGCCAAGATGAACCCGGGACAGGGGAACGGCCCCAGCATTTT
CASSQDEPGTGERPQHF
>TRBJ1-6|NA|TRBV6-1|NA
TGTGCCAGCAGTGAATCGGTTGCTTGGTCACCCCTCCACTTT
CASSESVAWSPLHF
>TRBJ2-1|NA|TRBV5-1|TRBD2
TGCGCCAGCAGCCTCGGGACTAGCGGGGGTAGAGAGCAGTTCTTC
CASSLGTSGGREQFF
>TRBJ2-2|once|TRBV11-2|TRBD1
TGTGCCAGCGGAAGGACAGGGGGAACCGGGGAGCTGTTTTTT
CASGRTGGTGELFF
>TRBJ2-7|NA|TRBV5-1|NA
TGCGCCAGCAGCTTGGCCCCCAGGGAAGGGTTGAGCGAGCAGTACTTC
CASSLAPREGLSEQYF
>TRBJ2-1|NA|TRBV9|TRBD2
TGTGCCAGCAGCGCCTGGACTAGCGGAGCCTACAATGAGCAGTTCTTC
CASSAWTSGAYNEQFF
>TRBJ2-2|NA|TRBV4-1|NA
TGCGCCAGCAGCCAGGTCCAGTTTGGGGAGCTGTTTTTT
CASSQVQFGELFF
>TRBJ1-1|NA|TRBV6-1|NA
TGTGCCAGCAGTGAAAAGGGGCTCGTGAACACTGAAGCTTTCTTT
CASSEKGLVNTEAFF
>TRBJ2-7|NA|TRBV18|TRBD1
TGTGCCAGCTCACCCCGGGACAGTGTGACTTACGAGCAGTACTTC
CASSPRDSVTYEQYF
>TRBJ2-3|few|TRBV15|NA
TGTGCCACCAGCAGAGCCCAGACAACCGTAGATACGCAGTATTTT
CATSRAQTTVDTQYF
>TRBJ2-1|NA|TRBV5-1|TRBD2
TGCGCCAGCAGCTTCGAGGTGGGGGGGTACAATGAGCAGTTCTTC
CASSFEVGGYNEQFF
>TRBJ2-3|NA|TRBV18|TRBD2
TGTGCCAGCTCACCCCGGGGTAGCGGGACCACAGATACGCAGTATTTT
CASSPRGSGTTDTQYF
>TRBJ2-7|few|TRBV2|NA
TGTGCCAGCAGTGTCAGGGTACCCCCCTACGAGCAGTACTTC
CASSVRVPPYEQYF
>TRBJ1-6|few|TRBV27|NA
TGTGCCAGCAGTGCGGGACTTATTTCACCCCTCCACTTT
CASSAGLISPLHF
>TRBJ2-7|NA|TRBV12-5|TRBD1
TGTGCTAGTGGTTTGGAGTATAGGGGACAGACAATCTACGAGCAGTACTTC
CASGLEYRGQTIYEQYF
>TRBJ1-5|once|TRBV18|NA
TGTGCCAGCTCACCCTCCCGAGATCAGCCCCAGCATTTT
CASSPSRDQPQHF
>TRBJ1-2|NA|TRBV2|NA
TGTGCCAGCAATGATAGGACAGCTTATGGCTACACCTTC
CASNDRTAYGYTF
>TRBJ2-7|NA|TRBV7-9|NA
TGTGCCAGCAGCTTAGTTCTTGGGGCAGGGTCGAAGCAGTACTTC
CASSLVLGAGSKQYF
>TRBJ2-3|NA|TRBV21-1|NA
TGTGCCAGACCCTCGGGGGTGATAGCGGGGGAAGGAGATACGCAGTATTTT
CARPSGVIAGEGDTQYF
>TRBJ1-6|NA|TRBV30|NA
TGTGCCTGGAGTGGTAGTGGGGCGGTCTATAATTCACCCCTCCACTTT
CAWSGSGAVYNSPLHF
>TRBJ2-3|NA|TRBV5-6|TRBD2
TGTGCCAGCAGCTTGGTAACGGGGGGGCTCGGAGATACGCAGTATTTT
CASSLVTGGLGDTQYF
>TRBJ1-1|NA|TRBV2|NA
TGTGCCAGCAGTGAAGATAGGGAGATCGGAAGATTCGGCGACACTGAAGCTTTCTTT
CASSEDREIGRFGDTEAFF
>TRBJ1-4|NA|TRBV5-1|TRBD1
TGCGCCACTAAACCAGGGGGCACGGCTAATGAAAAACTGTTTTTT
CATKPGGTANEKLFF
>TRBJ2-4|NA|TRBV5-8|TRBD1
TGTGCCAGCAGCAAAATACACCTACAGGGGAAAGTGATCAAAAACATTCAGTACTTC
CASSKIHLQGKVIKNIQYF
>TRBJ1-2|NA|TRBV5-5|TRBD1
TGTGCCAGCAGCTTGGTGGGACAGGATGGGGGCTACACCTTC
CASSLVGQDGGYTF
>TRBJ2-5|NA|TRBV20-1|NA
TGCAGTGCTAGACCGTTAGAGACCCAGTACTTC
CSARPLETQYF
>TRBJ2-1|NA|TRBV11-2|TRBD2
TGTGCCAGCAGCTTACAGGGCGGGAGCTCCTACAATGAGCAGTTCTTC
CASSLQGGSSYNEQFF
>TRBJ2-1|NA|TRBV5-1|NA
TGCGCCAGCAGCCCGGGTCCCTCGGCGGGGGAGCAGTTCTTC
CASSPGPSAGEQFF
>TRBJ2-2|NA|TRBV7-6|TRBD1
TGTGCCAGCACGGGACAGCCGAACACCGGGGAGCTGTTTTTT
CASTGQPNTGELFF
>TRBJ2-5|NA|TRBV19|TRBD2
TGTGCCAGTAGTGCGTGGACTAGCCAAGAGACCCAGTACTTC
CASSAWTSQETQYF